This TCR beta chain was sequenced for a study of cytomegalovirus exposure and HLA in healthy donors. Vbeta (60) and Jbeta (13) primers were used in the PCR. Profiled with immunoSEQ multiplex PCR; TCRdb holds only in-frame clones, not every one. In the table there are about 180,000 clones, around 80% of which are singletons. Germline CDR1 is SGHNT and CDR2 is YENEEA. Trimming took off 6 bases at V and 6 bases at J, with 11 bases between the two ends. This CDR3 comprises 12 residues. In nominal health when sampled, donors likely had unrecorded immune exposures nonetheless. The sequenced sample was PBMCs. The genes are TRBV11-3 and TRBJ1-2; possibly TRBD1 for D (5 bases). The sequence was collected from a man between 18 and 29 years old in good health and CMV-seronegative. Here the CDR3 DNA reads TGTGCCAGCAGTCGCCTCAGGGATGGCTACACCTTC. This codes for CASSRLRDGYTF.